These 19 T cell receptor beta chains were sequenced from one sample in a study of shared clonotypes between healthy human individuals. Clones were sequenced by immunoSEQ multiplex PCR, and TCRdb holds only the in-frame ones, with some missing. The sample has approximately 1.1 million clones; more than 75% are singletons. The specimen was memory CD4+ T cells from PBMCs. Subset in this sample: CD45RA-negative fraction. The receptors shown here come from a young man in good health. Some clones in this sample may be carry-over from other donors' samples.

This chain uses TRBV7-2 with TRBJ2-4, with D unclear. Germline V lookup: CDR1 SGHTA, CDR2 FQGNSA. V was trimmed by 6 bases and J by 0 bases, leaving 18 bases between them. The CDR3 length is 17 residues. In DNA, the CDR3 is TGTGCCAGCAGTCAGTCCCAGGCTACCGGAGCCAAAAACATTCAGTACTTC. Amino acids: CASSQSQATGAKNIQYF. The whole variable domain, filled in from reference TRBV7-2 and TRBJ2-4, reads GAGVSQSPSNKVTEKGKDVELRCDPISGHTALYWYRQSLGQGLEFLIYFQGNSAPDKSGLPSDRFSAERTGGSVSTLTIQRTQQEDSAVYLCASSQSQATGAKNIQYFGAGTRLSVL.

As concerns this clone: Other nucleotide sequences in the sample specify the same CDR3. The chain employs TRBV7-2 and TRBJ1-5; D unclear. Trimming stripped 4 bases from V and 4 bases from J, with 5 bases between. This CDR3 is 12 amino acids long. Germline V gene data show CDR1 as SGHTA and CDR2 as FQGNSA. CDR3 sequence reads: CASSSTNQPQHF. Written as DNA, the CDR3 is TGTGCCAGCAGCTCTACTAATCAGCCCCAGCATTTT.

The chain has TRBV9 and TRBJ1-3, with no clear D. This CDR3 is built from 14 residues. Germline V lookup: CDR1 SGDLS, CDR2 YYNGEE. The V and J ends lost 3 bases and 0 bases respectively, with 7 bases between them. Here the CDR3 DNA reads TGTGCCAGCAGCGCCCAGGTCTCTGGAAACACCATATATTTT. Translated: CASSAQVSGNTIYF.

This chain links TRBV18 with TRBJ2-2; the D gene is possibly TRBD1 (6 bases). The CDR3 is made up of 15 amino acids. Trimming shortened V by 3 bases and J by 5 bases, and 13 bases separated the two germline ends. Germline loops: CDR1 KGHSH, CDR2 LQKENI. CDR3 sequence: CASSPLTGSTGELFF. In DNA form, the CDR3 reads TGTGCCAGCTCACCTTTGACAGGTTCAACCGGGGAGCTGTTTTTT.

The V call is TRBV6-5, the J call TRBJ2-7, with D possibly TRBD2 on 6 matching bases. The germline gives CDR1 MNHEY, CDR2 SVGAGI. The CDR3 runs 15 residues. V was trimmed by 2 bases and J by 2 bases, leaving 13 bases between them. CDR3 protein: CASSYVGGLPYEQYF. As DNA, the CDR3 is TGTGCCAGCAGTTACGTGGGGGGATTGCCCTACGAGCAGTACTTC.

This chain joins TRBV9 and TRBJ1-1, with TRBD1 matching 9 bases. V dropped 3 bases and J dropped 4; count of bases not matched to a gene: 7. This CDR3 is built from 15 residues. The germline V gene encodes CDR1 SGDLS and CDR2 YYNGEE. CDR3 sequence: CASSAGTGRSTEAFF. The DNA for the CDR3 is TGTGCCAGCAGCGCGGGGACAGGGAGGAGCACTGAAGCTTTCTTT.

The CDR3 bases are TGTGCCAGCAGGGGTGCCACTAGCTCTGGAAACACCATATATTTT. This encodes CASRGATSSGNTIYF. The chain employs TRBV28 and TRBJ1-3; D is undetermined. The CDR3 consists of 15 residues. The germline V and J ends were trimmed by 6 bases and 0 bases, with 12 bases remaining between them. Looked up from germline, CDR1 is MDHEN and CDR2 is SYDVKM.

The rearrangement uses TRBV6-1 and TRBJ1-6, with a possible D match to TRBD1 (5 bases). Between the trimmed V and J ends, which lost 2 bases and 9 bases, there was a span of 11 bases. The CDR3 is 14 residues long. Germline values: CDR1 MNHNS, CDR2 SASEGT. CDR3 protein: CASSENDTGSPLHF. The CDR3 DNA follows: TGTGCCAGCAGTGAAAATGATACAGGTTCACCCCTCCACTTT.

In nucleotides, the CDR3 is TGTGCCATCAGCGGGCACGGGGCAGGGGAGCAGTACTTC. It translates to CAISGHGAGEQYF. The chain uses TRBV10-3 and TRBJ2-7; D may be TRBD1 or TRBD2 (5 bases each). Germline V lookup: CDR1 ENHRY, CDR2 SYGVKD. With 6 bases removed from V and 7 bases from J, the gap between germline ends came to 16 bases. There are 13 residues in the CDR3.

The CDR3 loop reads CASSYSGPKTYEQYF. The DNA of the CDR3 is TGTGCCAGCAGTTACTCTGGACCGAAAACCTACGAGCAGTACTTC. V and J are TRBV6-5 and TRBJ2-7; D remains ambiguous. This CDR3 has 15 residues. Deletions cut 0 bases from V and 2 bases from J, with 11 bases between. Germline CDR1 reads MNHEY; CDR2 reads SVGAGI.

The rearrangement links TRBV30 to TRBJ1-1; 10 bases match TRBD1. CDR1 and CDR2 (germline): GTSNPN, SVGIG (reference sequence). The CDR3 contains 15 residues. J lost 3 bases, V lost 5 bases, and 9 bases had no gene match. CDR3 sequence reads: CAWVPMDRGDTEAFF. CDR3 coding DNA: TGTGCCTGGGTACCGATGGACAGGGGGGACACTGAAGCTTTCTTT.

Concerning this clone itself: The identical CDR3 is also encoded by other nucleotide sequences in the sample. The genes are TRBV7-9 and TRBJ2-7; 7 bases map to TRBD2. Trimming at V came to 3 bases and at J to 5 bases, leaving 4 bases not matched to a gene. This CDR3 comprises 13 residues. Germline assignment: CDR1 SEHNR and CDR2 FQNEAQ (reference sequence). CDR3 nucleotides: TGTGCCAGCAGCTTGGCGGGAGTGGACGAGCAGTACTTC. Translation: CASSLAGVDEQYF.

This clone has a single count. The chain carries TRBV5-1 and TRBJ2-7; TRBD1 matches at 8 bases. The CDR3 has 14 residues. CDR1 is SGHRS and CDR2 is YFSETQ in the germline V gene. J was trimmed by 3 bases and V by 4 bases; bases with no gene match: 6. CDR3: CASSGGQGVYEQYF. In nucleotides, the CDR3 is TGCGCCAGCAGCGGCGGACAGGGCGTCTACGAGCAGTACTTC.

The chain carries TRBV28 and TRBJ2-5; D gene uncertain. The length of the CDR3 is 15 residues. Trimming shortened V by 3 bases and J by 3 bases, and 14 bases separated the two germline ends. Per the germline V gene, CDR1 is MDHEN and CDR2 is SYDVKM. In DNA, the CDR3 is TGTGCCAGCAGTTTGCTCCAGAACCTAAAAGAGACCCAGTACTTC. Its protein is CASSLLQNLKETQYF.

The count of this clone is one. This rearrangement joins TRBV5-1 to TRBJ2-1, with D possibly TRBD2 on 6 matching bases. The CDR3 is made up of 15 amino acids. CDR1 is SGHRS, CDR2 YFSETQ, per germline. V lost 4 bases, J lost 7 bases, and 18 bases lay in between. The DNA for the CDR3 is TGCGCCAGCAGCACAACGGGAGATTCGGGAAATGAGCAGTTCTTC. It encodes CASSTTGDSGNEQFF.

The chain uses TRBV7-2 and TRBJ1-2; D is unclear. CDR3 size: 13 residues. The V gene lost 5 bases and the J gene lost 4 bases, with 11 bases spanning the gap. Germline assignment: CDR1 SGHTA and CDR2 FQGNSA. CDR3 in DNA: TGTGCCAGCAGCCCCTCCGGGTCCTATGGCTACACCTTC. The encoded protein is CASSPSGSYGYTF.

V is TRBV2 and J is TRBJ2-1; no clear D. Germline V CDR1 and CDR2: SNHLY, FYNNEI. This CDR3 region has 14 residues. The V end was cut by 4 bases, the J end by 8 bases, with 15 bases between. CDR3 in amino acids: CASSAPRSVYEQFF. CDR3 bases: TGTGCCAGCAGTGCCCCACGATCTGTTTATGAGCAGTTCTTC.

This chain connects TRBV28 to TRBJ2-7; the D is unclear. The CDR3 runs to 15 residues. The germline V gene encodes CDR1 MDHEN and CDR2 SYDVKM. Trimming took off 4 bases at V and 2 bases at J, with 15 bases between the two ends. For the CDR3, the DNA is TGTGCCAGCAGTTCAGACGGACGTGTAGCCTACGAGCAGTACTTC. Its protein is CASSSDGRVAYEQYF.

The V call is TRBV29-1, the J call TRBJ2-5; no clear D. CDR1 is SQVTM, CDR2 ANQGSEA, per germline. The V and J ends lost 4 bases and 5 bases respectively, with 14 bases between them. The CDR3 runs 13 residues. The CDR3 nucleotides are TGCAGCGTTGGTGGGCTGTTGAGGGAGACCCAGTACTTC. Encoded protein: CSVGGLLRETQYF.